This T cell receptor beta chain was retrieved from a study of CD8 T cells in ankylosing spondylitis. Study results and limitations: Made up of eight highly homologous variants, a TCR beta motif appeared characteristic of ankylosing spondylitis blood. Within matched ankylosing spondylitis synovial fluid, disease-linked clones were reportedly significantly enriched.

As the method for making TCR beta libraries, quantitative 5'-RACE with molecular barcodes was used. A single record per CDR3 protein comes from TCRdb applying MiXCR to the 5' RACE reads. The sample shows 700,000 to 1,000,000 distinct CDR3 sequences, roughly 12% of them seen only once. This clonotype is a singleton in its sample. The antigen is not known. V lost 5 bases and J lost 7; bases outside the gene matches: 8. The CDR3 runs to 15 residues. Germline CDR1 and CDR2: SEHNR and FQNEAQ (reference sequence). The sequencing input was blood, either unsorted or a sorted T cell fraction (not recorded which). The V gene is TRBV7-9, the J gene TRBJ1-4; 9 positions match TRBD1. The clonotype originates from a male donor with ankylosing spondylitis. The CDR3 nucleotides are TGTGCCAGCAGCATAACAGGGGGCGAACTTGAAAAACTGTTTTTT. It codes for CASSITGGELEKLFF.